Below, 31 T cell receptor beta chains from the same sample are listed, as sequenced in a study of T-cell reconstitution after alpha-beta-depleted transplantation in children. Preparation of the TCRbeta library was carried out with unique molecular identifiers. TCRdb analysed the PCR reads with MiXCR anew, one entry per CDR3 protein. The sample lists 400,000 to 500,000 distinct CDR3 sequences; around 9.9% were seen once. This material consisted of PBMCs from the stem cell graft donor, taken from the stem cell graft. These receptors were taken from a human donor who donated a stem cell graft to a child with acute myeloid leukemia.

The CDR3 region is CASSSRDTRNTEAFF. In DNA form, the CDR3 reads TGTGCCAGCAGCTCCCGGGACACCCGGAACACTGAAGCTTTCTTT. The chain joins TRBV7-9 to TRBJ1-1; D might be TRBD1 (6 bases). The CDR3 totals 15 residues. Per the germline V gene, CDR1 is SEHNR and CDR2 is FQNEAQ (reference sequence). Trimming removed 4 bases at V and 1 base at J, with 13 bases between.

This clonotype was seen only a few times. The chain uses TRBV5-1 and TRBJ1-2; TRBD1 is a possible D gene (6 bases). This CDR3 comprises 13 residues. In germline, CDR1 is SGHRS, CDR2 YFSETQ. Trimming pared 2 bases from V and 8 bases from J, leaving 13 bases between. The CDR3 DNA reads TGCGCCAGCAGCTTTAACAGGGATGGAGGCTACACCTTC. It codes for CASSFNRDGGYTF.

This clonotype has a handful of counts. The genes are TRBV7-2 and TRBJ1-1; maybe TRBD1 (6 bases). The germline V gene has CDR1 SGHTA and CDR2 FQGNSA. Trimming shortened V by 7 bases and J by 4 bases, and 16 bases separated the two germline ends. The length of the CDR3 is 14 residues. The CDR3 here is CASTLRGGGTEAFF. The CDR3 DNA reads TGTGCCAGCACTCTAAGGGGGGGTGGCACTGAAGCTTTCTTT.

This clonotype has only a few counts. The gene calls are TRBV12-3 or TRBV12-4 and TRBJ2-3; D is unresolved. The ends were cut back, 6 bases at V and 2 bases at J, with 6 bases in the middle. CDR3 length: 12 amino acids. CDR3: CASRETTDTQYF. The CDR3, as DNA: TGTGCCAGCAGAGAGACCACAGATACGCAGTATTTT.

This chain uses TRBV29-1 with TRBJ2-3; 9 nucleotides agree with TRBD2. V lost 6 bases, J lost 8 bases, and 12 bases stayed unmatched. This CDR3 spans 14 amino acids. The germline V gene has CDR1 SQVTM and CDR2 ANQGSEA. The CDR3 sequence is CSVGTSRGVSTQYF. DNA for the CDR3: TGCAGCGTAGGGACTAGCCGGGGGGTTAGTACGCAGTATTTT.

Written as DNA, the CDR3 is TGTGCCAGCCAGGGGGCGGGCACAGATACGCAGTATTTT. Translated: CASQGAGTDTQYF. The chain couples TRBV27 to TRBJ2-3; 8 bases are shared with TRBD1. The CDR3 loop spans 13 amino acids. CDR1 is MNHEY, CDR2 SMNVEV, per germline (reference sequence). The trim removed 8 bases at V and 1 base at J, leaving 2 bases unmatched.

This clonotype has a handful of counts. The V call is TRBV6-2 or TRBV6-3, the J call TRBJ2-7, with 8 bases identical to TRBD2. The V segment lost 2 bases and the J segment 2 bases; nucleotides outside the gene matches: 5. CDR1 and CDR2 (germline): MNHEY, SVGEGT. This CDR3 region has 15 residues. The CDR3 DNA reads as TGTGCCAGCAGTTACGGGACTAGAAACACCTACGAGCAGTACTTC. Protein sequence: CASSYGTRNTYEQYF.

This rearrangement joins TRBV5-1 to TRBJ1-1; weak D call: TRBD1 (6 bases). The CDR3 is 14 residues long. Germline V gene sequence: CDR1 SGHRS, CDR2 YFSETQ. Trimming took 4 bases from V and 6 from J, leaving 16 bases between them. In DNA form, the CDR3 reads TGCGCCAGCAGCCTTCAACAGGGTTTTTCTGAAGCTTTCTTT. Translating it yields CASSLQQGFSEAFF.

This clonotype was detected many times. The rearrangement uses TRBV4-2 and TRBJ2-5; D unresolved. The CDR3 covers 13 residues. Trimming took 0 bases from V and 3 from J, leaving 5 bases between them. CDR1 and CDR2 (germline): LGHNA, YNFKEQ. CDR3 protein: CASSQDRKETQYF. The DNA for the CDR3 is TGTGCCAGCAGCCAAGATAGAAAAGAGACCCAGTACTTC.

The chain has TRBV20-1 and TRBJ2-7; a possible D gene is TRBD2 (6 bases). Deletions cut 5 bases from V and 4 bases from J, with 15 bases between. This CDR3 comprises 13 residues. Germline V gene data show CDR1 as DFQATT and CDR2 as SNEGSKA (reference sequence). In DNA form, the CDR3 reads TGCAGTGCTGCCCCCCGGGGGTTTTACGAGCAGTACTTC. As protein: CSAAPRGFYEQYF.

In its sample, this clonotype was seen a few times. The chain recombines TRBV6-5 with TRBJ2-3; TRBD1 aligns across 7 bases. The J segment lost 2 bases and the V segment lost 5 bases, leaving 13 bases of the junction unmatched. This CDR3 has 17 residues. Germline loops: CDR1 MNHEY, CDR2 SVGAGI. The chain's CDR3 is CASSRTHRQGTTDTQYF. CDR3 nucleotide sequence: TGTGCCAGCAGTCGCACCCATCGACAGGGAACCACAGATACGCAGTATTTT.

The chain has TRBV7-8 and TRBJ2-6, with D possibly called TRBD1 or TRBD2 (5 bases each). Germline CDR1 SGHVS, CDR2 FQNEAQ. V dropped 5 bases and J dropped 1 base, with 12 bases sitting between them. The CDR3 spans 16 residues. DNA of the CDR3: TGTGCCAGCAGCCGGGACGGGTTTTCTGGGGCCAACGTCCTGACTTTC. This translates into CASSRDGFSGANVLTF.

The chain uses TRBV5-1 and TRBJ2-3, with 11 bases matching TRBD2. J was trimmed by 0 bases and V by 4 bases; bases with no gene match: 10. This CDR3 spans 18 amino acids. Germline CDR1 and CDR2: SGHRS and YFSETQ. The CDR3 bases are TGCGCCAGCAGCCCCGGACTAGCGGGCAACCCTAGCACAGATACGCAGTATTTT. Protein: CASSPGLAGNPSTDTQYF.

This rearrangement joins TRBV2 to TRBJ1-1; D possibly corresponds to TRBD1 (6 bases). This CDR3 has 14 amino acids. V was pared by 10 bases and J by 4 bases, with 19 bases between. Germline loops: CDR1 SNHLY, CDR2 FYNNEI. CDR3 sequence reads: CAISLWGLGTEAFF. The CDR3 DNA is TGTGCCATCTCGTTGTGGGGGCTCGGCACTGAAGCTTTCTTT.

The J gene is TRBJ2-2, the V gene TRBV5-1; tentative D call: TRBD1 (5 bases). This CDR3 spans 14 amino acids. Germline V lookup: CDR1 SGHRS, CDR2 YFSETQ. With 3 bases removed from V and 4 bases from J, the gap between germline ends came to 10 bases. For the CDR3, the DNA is TGCGCCAGCAGCTCCAGGGTGAGCACCGGGGAGCTGTTTTTT. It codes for CASSSRVSTGELFF.

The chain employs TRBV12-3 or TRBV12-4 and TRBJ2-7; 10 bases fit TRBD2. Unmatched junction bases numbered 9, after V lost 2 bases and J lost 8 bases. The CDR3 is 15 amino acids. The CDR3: CASSLMASGRRQQYF. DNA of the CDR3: TGTGCCAGCAGTTTAATGGCTAGCGGGAGACGGCAGCAGTACTTC.

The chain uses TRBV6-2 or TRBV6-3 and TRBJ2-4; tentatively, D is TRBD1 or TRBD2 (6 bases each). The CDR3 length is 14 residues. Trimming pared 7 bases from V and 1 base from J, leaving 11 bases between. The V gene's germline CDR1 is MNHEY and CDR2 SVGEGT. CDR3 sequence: CASKIGGAKNIQYF. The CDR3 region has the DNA TGTGCCAGCAAAATAGGGGGGGCCAAAAACATTCAGTACTTC.

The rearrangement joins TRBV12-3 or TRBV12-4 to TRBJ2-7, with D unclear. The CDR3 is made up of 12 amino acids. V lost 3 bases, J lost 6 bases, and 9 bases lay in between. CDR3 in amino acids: CASSFMPGEQYV. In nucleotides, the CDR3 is TGTGCCAGCAGTTTCATGCCAGGCGAGCAGTACGTC.

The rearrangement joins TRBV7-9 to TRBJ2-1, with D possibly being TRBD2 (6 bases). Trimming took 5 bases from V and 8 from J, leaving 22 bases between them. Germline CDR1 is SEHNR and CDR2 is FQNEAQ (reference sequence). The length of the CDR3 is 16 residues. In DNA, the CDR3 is TGTGCCAGCAGCCCCGGGGGATTAGCAGGAGGGGATGAGCAGTTCTTC. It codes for CASSPGGLAGGDEQFF.

The CDR3 sequence is CATNGAEANTGELFF. DNA of the CDR3: TGCGCCACCAACGGGGCGGAAGCGAACACCGGGGAGCTGTTTTTT. This chain uses TRBV10-2 with TRBJ2-2; either TRBD1 or TRBD2 may supply D (5 bases each). This CDR3 is built from 15 residues. Germline V gene data show CDR1 as WSHSY and CDR2 as SAAADI. Trimming took 10 bases from V and 0 from J, leaving 15 bases between them.

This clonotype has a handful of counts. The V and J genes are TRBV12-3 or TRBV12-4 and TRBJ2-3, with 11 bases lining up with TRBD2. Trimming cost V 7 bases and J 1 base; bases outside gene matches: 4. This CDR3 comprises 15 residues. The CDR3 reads CASTPTSGGTDTQYF. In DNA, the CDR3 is TGTGCCAGCACTCCGACTAGCGGGGGCACAGATACGCAGTATTTT.

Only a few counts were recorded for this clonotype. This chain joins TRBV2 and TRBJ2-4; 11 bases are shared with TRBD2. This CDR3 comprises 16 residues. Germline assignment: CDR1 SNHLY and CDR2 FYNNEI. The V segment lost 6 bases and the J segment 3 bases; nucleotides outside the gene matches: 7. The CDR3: CASRALAGGGKNIQYF. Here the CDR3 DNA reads TGTGCCAGCAGGGCTCTAGCGGGGGGCGGCAAAAACATTCAGTACTTC.

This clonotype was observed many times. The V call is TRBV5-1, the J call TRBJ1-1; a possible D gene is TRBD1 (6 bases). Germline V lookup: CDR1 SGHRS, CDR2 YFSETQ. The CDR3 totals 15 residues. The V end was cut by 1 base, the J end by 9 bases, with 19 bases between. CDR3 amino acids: CASSLLAGVVGKAFF. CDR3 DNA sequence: TGCGCCAGCAGCTTGTTGGCAGGGGTAGTGGGAAAAGCTTTCTTT.

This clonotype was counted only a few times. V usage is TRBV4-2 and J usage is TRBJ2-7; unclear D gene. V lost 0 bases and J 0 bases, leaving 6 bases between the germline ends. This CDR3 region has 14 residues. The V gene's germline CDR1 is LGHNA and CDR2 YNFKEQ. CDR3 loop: CASSQDTASYEQYF. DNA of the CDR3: TGTGCCAGCAGCCAAGATACGGCCTCCTACGAGCAGTACTTC.

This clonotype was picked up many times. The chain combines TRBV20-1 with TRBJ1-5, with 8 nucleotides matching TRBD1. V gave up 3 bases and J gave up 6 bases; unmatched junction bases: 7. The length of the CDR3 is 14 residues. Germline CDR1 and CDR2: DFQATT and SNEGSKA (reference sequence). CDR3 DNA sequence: TGCAGTGCTAGGGCAGGGGGCTTTAGTCAGCCCCAGCATTTT. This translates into CSARAGGFSQPQHF.

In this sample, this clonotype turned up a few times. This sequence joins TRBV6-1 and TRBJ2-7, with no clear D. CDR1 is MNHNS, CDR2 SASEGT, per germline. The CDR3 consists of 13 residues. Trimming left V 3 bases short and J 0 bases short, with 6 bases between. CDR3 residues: CASSDGSSYEQYV. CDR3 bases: TGTGCCAGCAGTGATGGCAGCTCCTACGAGCAGTACGTC.

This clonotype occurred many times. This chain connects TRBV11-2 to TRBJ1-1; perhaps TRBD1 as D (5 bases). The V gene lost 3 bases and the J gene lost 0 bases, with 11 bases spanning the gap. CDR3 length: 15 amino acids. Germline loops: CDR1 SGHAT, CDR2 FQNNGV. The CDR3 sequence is CASSLGPGMNTEAFF. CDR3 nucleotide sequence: TGTGCCAGCAGCTTGGGTCCAGGGATGAACACTGAAGCTTTCTTT. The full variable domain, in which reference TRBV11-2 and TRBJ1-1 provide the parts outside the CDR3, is EAGVAQSPRYKIIEKRQSVAFWCNPISGHATLYWYQQILGQGPKLLIQFQNNGVVDDSQLPKDRFSAERLKGVDSTLKIQPAKLEDSAVYLCASSLGPGMNTEAFFGQGTRLTVV.

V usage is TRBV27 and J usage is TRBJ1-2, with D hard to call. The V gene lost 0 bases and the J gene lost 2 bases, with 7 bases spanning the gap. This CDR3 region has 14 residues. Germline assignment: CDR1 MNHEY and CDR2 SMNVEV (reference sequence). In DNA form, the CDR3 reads TGTGCCAGCAGTTTATCACCAGGAAACTATGGCTACACCTTC. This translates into CASSLSPGNYGYTF.

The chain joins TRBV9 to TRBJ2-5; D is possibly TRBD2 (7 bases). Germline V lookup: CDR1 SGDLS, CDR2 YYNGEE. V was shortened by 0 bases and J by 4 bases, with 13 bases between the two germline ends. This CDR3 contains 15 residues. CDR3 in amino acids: CASSVGGGWGETQYF. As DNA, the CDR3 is TGTGCCAGCAGCGTAGGCGGGGGCTGGGGAGAGACCCAGTACTTC.

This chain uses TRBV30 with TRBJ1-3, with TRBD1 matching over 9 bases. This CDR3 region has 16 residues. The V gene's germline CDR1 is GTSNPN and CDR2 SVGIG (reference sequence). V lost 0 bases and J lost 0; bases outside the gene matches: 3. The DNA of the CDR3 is TGTGCCTGGAGTGTGGGACAGGGCTACTCTGGAAACACCATATATTTT. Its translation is CAWSVGQGYSGNTIYF.

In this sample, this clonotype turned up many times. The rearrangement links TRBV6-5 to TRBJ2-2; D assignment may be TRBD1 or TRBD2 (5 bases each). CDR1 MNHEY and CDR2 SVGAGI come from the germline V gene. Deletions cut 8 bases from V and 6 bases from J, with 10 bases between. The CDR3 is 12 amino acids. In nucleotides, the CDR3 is TGTGCCAGCTGGGACCCCCCCGGGGAGCTGTTTTTT. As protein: CASWDPPGELFF.